The clone carrying this T cell receptor beta chain was seen only once. This sample is drawn from a study of blood T cell repertoires in COVID-19. Study overall: T cells, B-cell-depleted T cells, or PBMCs supplied cDNA or gDNA.

CDR3 length: 13 amino acids. CDR1 is ENHRY and CDR2 is SYGVKD in the germline V gene. Trimming removed 2 bases from V and 6 bases from J, with 10 bases in between. Using immunoSEQ multiplex PCR, the repertoire was profiled, and TCRdb retains in-frame clones only, with some absent. The sample lists 80,000 to 90,000 clones; around 85% were seen once. Sequences were obtained from peripheral blood. The clonotype comes from a woman between 70 and 85 years old with acute or convalescent COVID-19. V usage is TRBV10-3 and J usage is TRBJ1-2; D may be TRBD1 (5 bases). The CDR3 is CAISEAGLDGYTF. The CDR3 DNA follows: TGTGCCATCAGTGAGGCAGGGTTGGATGGCTACACCTTC.